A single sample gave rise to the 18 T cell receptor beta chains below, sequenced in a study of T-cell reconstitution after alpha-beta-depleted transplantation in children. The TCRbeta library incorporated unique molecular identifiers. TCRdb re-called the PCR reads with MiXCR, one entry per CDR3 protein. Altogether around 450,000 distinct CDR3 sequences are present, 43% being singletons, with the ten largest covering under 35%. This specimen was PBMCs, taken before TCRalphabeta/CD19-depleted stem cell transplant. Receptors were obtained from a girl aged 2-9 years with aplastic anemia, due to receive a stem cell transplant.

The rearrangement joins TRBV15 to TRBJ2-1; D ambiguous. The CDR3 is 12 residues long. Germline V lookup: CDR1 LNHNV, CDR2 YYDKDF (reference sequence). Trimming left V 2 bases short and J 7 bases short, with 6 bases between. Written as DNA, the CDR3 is TGTGCCACCAGCAGAAATGGGAATGAGCAGTTCTTC. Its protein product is CATSRNGNEQFF.

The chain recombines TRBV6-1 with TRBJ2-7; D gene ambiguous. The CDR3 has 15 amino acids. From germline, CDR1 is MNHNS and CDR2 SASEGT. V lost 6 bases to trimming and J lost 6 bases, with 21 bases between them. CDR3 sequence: CASRAAVRDGAEQYF. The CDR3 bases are TGTGCCAGCAGGGCCGCCGTTAGGGATGGTGCCGAGCAGTACTTC.

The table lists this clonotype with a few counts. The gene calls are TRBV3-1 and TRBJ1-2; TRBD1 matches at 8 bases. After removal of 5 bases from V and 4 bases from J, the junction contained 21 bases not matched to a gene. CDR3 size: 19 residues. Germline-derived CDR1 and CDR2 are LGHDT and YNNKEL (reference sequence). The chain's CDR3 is CASSGSGTGSKTGGYGYTF. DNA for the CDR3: TGTGCCAGCAGCGGTTCCGGGACAGGCAGTAAAACAGGGGGCTATGGCTACACCTTC. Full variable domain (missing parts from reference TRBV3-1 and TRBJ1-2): DTAVSQTPKYLVTQMGNDKSIKCEQNLGHDTMYWYKQDSKKFLKIMFSYNNKELIINETVPNRFSPKSPDKAHLNLHINSLELGDSAVYFCASSGSGTGSKTGGYGYTFGSGTRLTVV.

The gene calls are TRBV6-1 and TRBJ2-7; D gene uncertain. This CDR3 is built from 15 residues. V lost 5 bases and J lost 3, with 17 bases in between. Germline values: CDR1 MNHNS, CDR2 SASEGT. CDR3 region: CASSPLSRQVYEQYF. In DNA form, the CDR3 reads TGTGCCAGCAGTCCCCTCTCCCGACAAGTCTACGAGCAGTACTTC.

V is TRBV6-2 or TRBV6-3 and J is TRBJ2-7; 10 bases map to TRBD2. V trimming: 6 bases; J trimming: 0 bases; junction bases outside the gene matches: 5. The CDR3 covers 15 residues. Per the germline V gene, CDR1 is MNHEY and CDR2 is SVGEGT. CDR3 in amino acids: CASSQSGRASYEQYF. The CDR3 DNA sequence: TGTGCCAGCAGCCAAAGCGGGAGGGCCTCCTACGAGCAGTACTTC.

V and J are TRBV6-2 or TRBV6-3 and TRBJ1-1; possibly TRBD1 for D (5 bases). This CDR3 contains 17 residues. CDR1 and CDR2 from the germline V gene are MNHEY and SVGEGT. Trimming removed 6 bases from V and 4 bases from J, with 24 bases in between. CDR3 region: CASRSPQKGTGGTEAFF. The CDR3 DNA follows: TGTGCCAGCAGATCCCCCCAAAAGGGGACTGGCGGCACTGAAGCTTTCTTT.

The CDR3 loop reads CASSYPGQQTYEQYF. The CDR3 DNA reads as TGTGCCAGCAGCTATCCGGGACAGCAGACCTACGAGCAGTACTTC. The rearrangement uses TRBV7-9 and TRBJ2-7, with 7 bases that match TRBD1. This CDR3 comprises 15 residues. The V segment lost 4 bases and the J segment 2 bases; nucleotides outside the gene matches: 8. CDR1 SEHNR and CDR2 FQNEAQ come from the germline V gene (reference sequence).

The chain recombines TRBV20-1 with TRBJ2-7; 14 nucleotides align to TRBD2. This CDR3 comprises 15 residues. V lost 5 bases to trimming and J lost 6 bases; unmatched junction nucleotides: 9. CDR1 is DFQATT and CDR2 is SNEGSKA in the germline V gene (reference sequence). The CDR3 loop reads CSAPQPTSGRGEQYF. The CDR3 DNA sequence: TGCAGTGCTCCCCAACCGACTAGCGGGAGGGGCGAGCAGTACTTC.

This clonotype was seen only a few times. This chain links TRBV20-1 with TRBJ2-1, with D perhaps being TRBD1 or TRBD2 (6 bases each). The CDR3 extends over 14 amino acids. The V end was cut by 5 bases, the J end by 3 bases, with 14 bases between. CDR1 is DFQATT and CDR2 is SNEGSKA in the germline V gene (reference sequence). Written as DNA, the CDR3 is TGCAGTGCTGCCGGAGGGGGAGGCTACAATGAGCAGTTCTTC. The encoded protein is CSAAGGGGYNEQFF.

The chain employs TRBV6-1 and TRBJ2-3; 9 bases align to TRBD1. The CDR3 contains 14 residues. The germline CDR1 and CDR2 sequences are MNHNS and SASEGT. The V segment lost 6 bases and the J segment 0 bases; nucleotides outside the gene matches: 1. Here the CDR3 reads CASRTGGSTDTQYF. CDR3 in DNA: TGTGCCAGCAGGACAGGGGGAAGCACAGATACGCAGTATTTT.

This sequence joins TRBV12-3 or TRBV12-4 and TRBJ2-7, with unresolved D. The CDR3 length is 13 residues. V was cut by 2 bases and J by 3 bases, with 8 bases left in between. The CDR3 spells CASSLYQNYEQYF. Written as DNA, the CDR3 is TGTGCCAGCAGTTTATACCAGAACTACGAGCAGTACTTC.

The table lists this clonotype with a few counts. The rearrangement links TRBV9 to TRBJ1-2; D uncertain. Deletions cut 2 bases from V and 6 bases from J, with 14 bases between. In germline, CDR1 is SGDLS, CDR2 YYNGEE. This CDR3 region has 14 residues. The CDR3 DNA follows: TGTGCCAGCAGCGTGGCAGGCGGAAGAAATGGCTACACCTTC. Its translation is CASSVAGGRNGYTF.

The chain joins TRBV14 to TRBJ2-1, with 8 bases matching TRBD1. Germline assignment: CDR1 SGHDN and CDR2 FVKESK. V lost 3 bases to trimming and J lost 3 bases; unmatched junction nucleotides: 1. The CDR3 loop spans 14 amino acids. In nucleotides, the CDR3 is TGTGCCAGCAGCCACGGACAGGGCTACAATGAGCAGTTCTTC. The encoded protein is CASSHGQGYNEQFF.

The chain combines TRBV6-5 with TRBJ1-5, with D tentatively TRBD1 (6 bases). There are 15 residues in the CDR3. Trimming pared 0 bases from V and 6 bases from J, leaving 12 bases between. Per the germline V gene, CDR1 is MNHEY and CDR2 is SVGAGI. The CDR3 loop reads CASSYSTGQGQPQHF. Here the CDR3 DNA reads TGTGCCAGCAGTTACTCCACAGGGCAGGGTCAGCCCCAGCATTTT.

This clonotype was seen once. The CDR3 region has the DNA TGTGCCAGCAGTTACCGACAGACCTACGAGCAGTACTTC. Translating it yields CASSYRQTYEQYF. This rearrangement joins TRBV6-5 to TRBJ2-7; a weak D match, TRBD1 (5 bases). The V end was cut by 2 bases, the J end by 2 bases, with 7 bases between. This CDR3 is built from 13 residues. Germline assignment: CDR1 MNHEY and CDR2 SVGAGI.

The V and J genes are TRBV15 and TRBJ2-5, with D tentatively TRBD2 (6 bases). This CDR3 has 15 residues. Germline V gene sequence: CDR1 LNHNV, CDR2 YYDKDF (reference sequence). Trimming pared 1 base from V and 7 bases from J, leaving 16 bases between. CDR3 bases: TGTGCCACCAGCAGAGGAGGAGGGGTCAAAGGGACCCAGTACTTC. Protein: CATSRGGGVKGTQYF.

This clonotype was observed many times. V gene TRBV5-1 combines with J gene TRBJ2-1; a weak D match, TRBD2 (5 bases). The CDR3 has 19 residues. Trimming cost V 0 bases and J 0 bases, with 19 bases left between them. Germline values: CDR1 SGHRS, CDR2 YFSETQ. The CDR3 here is CASSLDPPLAAGSYNEQFF. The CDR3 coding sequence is TGCGCCAGCAGCTTGGATCCCCCGCTAGCAGCTGGCTCCTACAATGAGCAGTTCTTC.

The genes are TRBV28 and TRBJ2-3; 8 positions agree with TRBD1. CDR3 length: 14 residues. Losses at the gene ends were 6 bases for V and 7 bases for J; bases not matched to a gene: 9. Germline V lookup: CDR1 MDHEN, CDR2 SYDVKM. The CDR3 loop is CASSPGDRSHTQYF. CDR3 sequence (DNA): TGTGCCAGCAGCCCTGGGGACAGGAGCCATACGCAGTATTTT. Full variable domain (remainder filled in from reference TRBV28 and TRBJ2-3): DVKVTQSSRYLVKRTGEKVFLECVQDMDHENMFWYRQDPGLGLRLIYFSYDVKMKEKGDIPEGYSVSREKKERFSLILESASTNQTSMYLCASSPGDRSHTQYFGPGTRLTVL.